This TCR beta chain was found in a study of cytomegalovirus exposure and HLA in healthy donors. Vbeta (60) and Jbeta (13) primers were used in the PCR. Libraries were prepared by immunoSEQ multiplex PCR; TCRdb keeps only in-frame clonotypes and omits some of them. Seen in this sample are about 150,000 clones; the ten most common clones hold around 1.5%. Study-level findings and limits: The study designated fewer than 200 TCR beta chains cytomegalovirus-associated. In an earlier analysis, about 87% or about 30%: the productive usage of most TCR beta V segments.

With regard to this clone: What it binds is unknown.

Germline lookup yields CDR1 LGHNA and CDR2 YNFKEQ. The V and J ends lost 1 base and 7 bases, in that order; junction bases with no gene match: 8. The CDR3 loop spans 16 amino acids. The clonotype originates from a woman aged 50 to 60 in good health and CMV-seronegative. The chain carries TRBV4-2 and TRBJ2-7, with 12 positions matching TRBD2. Sequencing was carried out using PBMCs. CDR3 DNA: TGTGCCAGCAGCCAAGGGGCTAGCGGGAGGGCCTTGGAGCAGTACTTC. Amino acids: CASSQGASGRALEQYF.